Listed below are T cell receptor beta chains from one sample, sequenced in a study of OX40 agonist ivuxolimab in advanced cancers. Produced via immunoSEQ multiplex PCR; TCRdb's table is partial and in-frame only. The sample comprises roughly 71,000 clones, approximately 82% of which are singletons, and 1.5% to 2% rests with the top ten. This material consisted of CD4+ or CD8+ T cells sorted from blood, taken in a trial of the OX40 agonist ivuxolimab. The receptors stem from an adult with an advanced solid tumor such as melanoma, head and neck, liver or kidney cancer. CDR3s include the opening cysteine and the closing phenylalanine or tryptophan.

j_call v_call cdr3_aa
TRBJ2-7 TRBV6-5 CASSYATSGYEQYF
TRBJ1-5 TRBV28 CAGQRDSNQPQHF
TRBJ2-7 TRBV19 CASSIGQLSYEQYF
TRBJ2-3 TRBV7-8 CASSPFGLAGGDTQYF
TRBJ2-7 TRBV5-1 CASRDGTSDYEQYF
TRBJ2-7 TRBV7-2 CASSFGDEQYF
TRBJ1-1 TRBV4-2 CASSQLLGDTEAFF
TRBJ2-3 TRBV6-4 CASSGHGGTDTQYF
TRBJ2-1 TRBV29-1 CSGSSYNEQFF
TRBJ1-1 TRBV4-1 CASSETGGSMNTEAFF
TRBJ2-2 TRBV19 CASSIFGDTGELFF
TRBJ2-1 TRBV11-2 CASSLTPGSNNEQFF
TRBJ1-5 TRBV5-6 CASSLGQPQHF
TRBJ2-1 TRBV11-3 CASGGRDRDRYNEQFF
TRBJ1-1 TRBV6-5 CASNHGLNTEAFF
TRBJ1-1 TRBV7-9 CASSLGPAFF
TRBJ2-5 TRBV14 CASSHKETQYF